The clone carrying this T cell receptor beta chain has just one count. The antigen is undetermined. These data belong to a study of OX40 agonist ivuxolimab in advanced cancers. The overall study: Each patient was given ivuxolimab into a vein every 2 weeks, at 0.01 to 10 mg/kg.

The method was immunoSEQ multiplex PCR; TCRdb's version includes in-frame clones alone and lacks a portion of them. The data contain under 40,000 clones, about three quarters of them singletons. CDR3 length equals 13 residues. Germline CDR1 KGHSH, CDR2 LQKENI. V was pared by 0 bases and J by 6 bases, with 9 bases between. Regarding the study as a whole: Relative to CD4+, CD8+ T cells held more expanded clones on average.

The gene calls are TRBV18 and TRBJ2-7, with no clear D. Sequencing was performed on CD4+ or CD8+ T cells sorted from blood, taken in a trial of the OX40 agonist ivuxolimab. The receptor was derived from an adult with an advanced solid tumor such as melanoma, head and neck, liver or kidney cancer. This CDR3 reads CASSPPSVGEQYF. In nucleotides, the CDR3 is TGTGCCAGCTCACCACCCTCAGTTGGCGAGCAGTACTTC.